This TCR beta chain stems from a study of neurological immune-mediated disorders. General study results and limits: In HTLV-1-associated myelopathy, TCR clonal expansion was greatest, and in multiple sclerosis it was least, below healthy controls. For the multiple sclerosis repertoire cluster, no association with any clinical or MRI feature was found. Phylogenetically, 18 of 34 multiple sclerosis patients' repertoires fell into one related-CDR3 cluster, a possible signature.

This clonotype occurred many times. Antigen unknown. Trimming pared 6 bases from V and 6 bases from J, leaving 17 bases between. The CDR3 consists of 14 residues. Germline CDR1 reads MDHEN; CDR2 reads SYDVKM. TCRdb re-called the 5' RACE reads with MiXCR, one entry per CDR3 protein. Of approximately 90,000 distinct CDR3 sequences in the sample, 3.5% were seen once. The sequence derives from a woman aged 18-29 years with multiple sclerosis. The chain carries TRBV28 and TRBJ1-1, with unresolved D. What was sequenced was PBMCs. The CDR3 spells CASRPTYFLSEAFF. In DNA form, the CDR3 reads TGTGCCAGCAGACCGACATACTTCCTTTCTGAAGCTTTCTTT. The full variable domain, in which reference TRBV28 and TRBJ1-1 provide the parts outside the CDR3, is DVKVTQSSRYLVKRTGEKVFLECVQDMDHENMFWYRQDPGLGLRLIYFSYDVKMKEKGDIPEGYSVSREKKERFSLILESASTNQTSMYLCASRPTYFLSEAFFGQGTRLTVV.